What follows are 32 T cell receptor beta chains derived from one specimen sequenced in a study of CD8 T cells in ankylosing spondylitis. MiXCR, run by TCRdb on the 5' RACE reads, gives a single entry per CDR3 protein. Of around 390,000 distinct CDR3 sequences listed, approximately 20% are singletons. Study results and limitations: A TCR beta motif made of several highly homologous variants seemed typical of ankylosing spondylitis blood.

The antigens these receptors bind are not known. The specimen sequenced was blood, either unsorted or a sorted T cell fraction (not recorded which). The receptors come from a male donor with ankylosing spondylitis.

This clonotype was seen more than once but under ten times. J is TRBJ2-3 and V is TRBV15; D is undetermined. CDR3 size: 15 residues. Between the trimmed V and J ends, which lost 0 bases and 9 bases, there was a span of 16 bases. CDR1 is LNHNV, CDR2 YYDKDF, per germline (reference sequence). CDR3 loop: CATSRDSPAPRTQYF. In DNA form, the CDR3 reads TGTGCCACCAGCAGAGATAGTCCCGCCCCGCGCACGCAGTATTTT.

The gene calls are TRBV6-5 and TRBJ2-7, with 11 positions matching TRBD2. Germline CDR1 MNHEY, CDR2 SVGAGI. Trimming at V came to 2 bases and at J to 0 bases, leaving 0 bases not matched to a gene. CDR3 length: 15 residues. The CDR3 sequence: CASSYTSGSSYEQYF. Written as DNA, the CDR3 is TGTGCCAGCAGTTACACTAGCGGGAGCTCCTACGAGCAGTACTTC.

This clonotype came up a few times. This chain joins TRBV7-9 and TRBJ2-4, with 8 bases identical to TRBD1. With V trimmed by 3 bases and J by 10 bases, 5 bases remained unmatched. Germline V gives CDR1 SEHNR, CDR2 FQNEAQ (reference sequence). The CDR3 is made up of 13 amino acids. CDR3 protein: CASSFNGQGIQYF. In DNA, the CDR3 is TGTGCCAGCAGCTTTAACGGACAGGGAATTCAGTACTTC. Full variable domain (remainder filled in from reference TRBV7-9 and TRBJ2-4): DTGVSQNPRHKITKRGQNVTFRCDPISEHNRLYWYRQTLGQGPEFLTYFQNEAQLEKSRLLSDRFSAERPKGSFSTLEIQRTEQGDSAMYLCASSFNGQGIQYFGAGTRLSVL.

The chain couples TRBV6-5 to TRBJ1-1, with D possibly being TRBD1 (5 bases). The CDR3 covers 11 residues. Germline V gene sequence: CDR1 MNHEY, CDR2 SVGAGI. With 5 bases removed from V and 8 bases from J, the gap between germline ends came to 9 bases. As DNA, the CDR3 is TGTGCCAGCAGTACTCAGGGAGAAGCTTTCTTT. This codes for CASSTQGEAFF.

This CDR3 is CASSSPDISGQYF. CDR3 DNA: TGCGCCAGCAGCTCCCCGGACATATCGGGGCAGTACTTC. V is TRBV5-1 and J is TRBJ2-7, with a possible D match to TRBD1 (5 bases). CDR3 length: 13 amino acids. Germline V CDR1 and CDR2: SGHRS, YFSETQ. Deletions cut 3 bases from V and 9 bases from J, with 16 bases between.

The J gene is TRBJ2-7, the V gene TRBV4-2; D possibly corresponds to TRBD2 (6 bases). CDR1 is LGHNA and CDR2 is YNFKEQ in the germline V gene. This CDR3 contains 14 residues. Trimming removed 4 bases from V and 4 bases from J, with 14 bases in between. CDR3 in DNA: TGTGCCAGCAGCCCCCGGGCGGGGCCGTACGAGCAGTACTTC. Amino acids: CASSPRAGPYEQYF.

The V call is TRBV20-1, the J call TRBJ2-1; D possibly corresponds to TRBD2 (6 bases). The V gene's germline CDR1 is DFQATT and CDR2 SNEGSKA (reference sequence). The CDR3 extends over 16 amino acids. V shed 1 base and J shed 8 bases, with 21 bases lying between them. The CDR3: CSARAFRESPRDEQFF. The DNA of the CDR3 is TGCAGTGCTAGAGCTTTCCGGGAGTCCCCTCGGGATGAGCAGTTCTTC.

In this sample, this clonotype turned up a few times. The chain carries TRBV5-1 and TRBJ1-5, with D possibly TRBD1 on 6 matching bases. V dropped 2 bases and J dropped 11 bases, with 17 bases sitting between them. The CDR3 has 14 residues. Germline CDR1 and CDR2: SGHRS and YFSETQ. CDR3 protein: CASSLTGSSLTQHF. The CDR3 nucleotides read TGCGCCAGCAGCTTAACAGGGAGTTCCTTGACCCAGCATTTT.

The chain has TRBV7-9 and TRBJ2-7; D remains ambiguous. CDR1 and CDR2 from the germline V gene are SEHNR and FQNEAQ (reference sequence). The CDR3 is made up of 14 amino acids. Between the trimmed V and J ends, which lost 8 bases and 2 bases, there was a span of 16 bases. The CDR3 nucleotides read TGTGCCAGCTCCGCTTGGCCCGCCGCCTACGAGCAGTACTTC. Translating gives CASSAWPAAYEQYF.

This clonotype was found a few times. CDR3 sequence reads: CASAPGQASTDTQYF. The CDR3, as DNA: TGTGCCAGCGCCCCCGGACAGGCGAGCACAGATACGCAGTATTTT. The V gene is TRBV12-3 or TRBV12-4, the J gene TRBJ2-3; 7 bases align to TRBD1. The length of the CDR3 is 15 residues. V lost 8 bases and J lost 0; bases outside the gene matches: 8.

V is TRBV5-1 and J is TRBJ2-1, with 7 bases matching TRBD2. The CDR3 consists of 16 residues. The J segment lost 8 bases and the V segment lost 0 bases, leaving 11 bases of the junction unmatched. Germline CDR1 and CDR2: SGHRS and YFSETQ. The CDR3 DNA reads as TGCGCCAGCAGCTTGGAGGGGTCAACTAGCGTCCATGAGCAGTTCTTC. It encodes CASSLEGSTSVHEQFF.

The CDR3 region is CASITRVKFYNEQFF. The CDR3 coding sequence is TGTGCCAGCATCACCAGGGTGAAGTTCTACAATGAGCAGTTCTTC. The chain employs TRBV28 and TRBJ2-1; D may be TRBD1 (5 bases). Looked up from germline, CDR1 is MDHEN and CDR2 is SYDVKM. The V end lost 7 bases, the J end lost 3 bases, and 16 bases lay between the germline ends. The CDR3 is made up of 15 amino acids. Drawing the rest from reference TRBV28 and TRBJ2-1, the complete variable domain is DVKVTQSSRYLVKRTGEKVFLECVQDMDHENMFWYRQDPGLGLRLIYFSYDVKMKEKGDIPEGYSVSREKKERFSLILESASTNQTSMYLCASITRVKFYNEQFFGPGTRLTVL.

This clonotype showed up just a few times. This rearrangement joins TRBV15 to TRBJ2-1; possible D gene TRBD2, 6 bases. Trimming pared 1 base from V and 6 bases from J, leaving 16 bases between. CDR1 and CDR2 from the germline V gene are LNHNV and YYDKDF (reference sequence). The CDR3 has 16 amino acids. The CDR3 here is CATSRGRDSTPNEQFF. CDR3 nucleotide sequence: TGTGCCACCAGCAGAGGCCGGGACTCAACCCCCAATGAGCAGTTCTTC.

CDR3 loop: CAFSGSGALAGAADTQYF. The CDR3 DNA is TGTGCCTTCAGTGGGTCAGGCGCGCTAGCGGGAGCTGCAGATACGCAGTATTTT. This rearrangement joins TRBV24-1 to TRBJ2-3, with 10 bases matching TRBD2. CDR3 length: 18 amino acids. V gave up 12 bases and J gave up 4 bases; unmatched junction bases: 21. Germline lookup yields CDR1 KGHDR and CDR2 SFDVKD.

CDR3 sequence (DNA): TGTGCCAGCAGCCAACCTCCCAGCGGATACTACAATGAGCAGTTCTTC. It codes for CASSQPPSGYYNEQFF. This chain links TRBV3-1 with TRBJ2-1; the D gene is possibly TRBD2 (5 bases). Trimming cost V 2 bases and J 3 bases, with 14 bases left between them. Germline loops: CDR1 LGHDT, CDR2 YNNKEL (reference sequence). This CDR3 has 16 amino acids.

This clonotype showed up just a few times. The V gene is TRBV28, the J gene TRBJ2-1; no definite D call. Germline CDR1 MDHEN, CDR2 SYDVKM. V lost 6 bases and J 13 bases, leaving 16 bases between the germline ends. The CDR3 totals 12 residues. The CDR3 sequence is CASRDPGRVQFF. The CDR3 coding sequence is TGTGCCAGCAGAGACCCAGGACGTGTTCAGTTCTTC.

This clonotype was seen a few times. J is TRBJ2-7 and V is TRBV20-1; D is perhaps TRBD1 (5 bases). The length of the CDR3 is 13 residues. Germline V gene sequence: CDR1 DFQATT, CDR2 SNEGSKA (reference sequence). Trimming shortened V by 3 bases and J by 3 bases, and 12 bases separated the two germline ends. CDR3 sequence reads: CSASGQGVYEQYF. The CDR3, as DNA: TGCAGTGCTAGTGGTCAGGGTGTCTACGAGCAGTACTTC.

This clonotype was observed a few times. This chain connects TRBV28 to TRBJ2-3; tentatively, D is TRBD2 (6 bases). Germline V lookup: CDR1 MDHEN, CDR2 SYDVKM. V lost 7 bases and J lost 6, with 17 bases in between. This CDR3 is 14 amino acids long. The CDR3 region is CASKGGMGVDTQYF. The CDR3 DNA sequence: TGTGCCAGCAAGGGCGGGATGGGTGTGGATACGCAGTATTTT.

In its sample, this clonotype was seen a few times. CDR3 DNA sequence: TGTGCCAGCAGCCAAGGGCGGGCCCCCAGGAATGAGCAGTTCTTC. It yields the protein CASSQGRAPRNEQFF. J is TRBJ2-1 and V is TRBV14, with D perhaps TRBD2 (5 bases). V was trimmed by 1 base and J by 7 bases, leaving 14 bases between them. The CDR3 length is 15 residues. Germline V gene lookup returns CDR1 SGHDN and CDR2 FVKESK.

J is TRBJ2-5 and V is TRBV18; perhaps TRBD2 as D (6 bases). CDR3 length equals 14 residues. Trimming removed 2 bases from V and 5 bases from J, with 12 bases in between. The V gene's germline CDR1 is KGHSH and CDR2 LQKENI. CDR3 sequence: CASSPGAGTETQYF. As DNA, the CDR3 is TGTGCCAGCTCACCAGGGGCGGGAACGGAGACCCAGTACTTC.

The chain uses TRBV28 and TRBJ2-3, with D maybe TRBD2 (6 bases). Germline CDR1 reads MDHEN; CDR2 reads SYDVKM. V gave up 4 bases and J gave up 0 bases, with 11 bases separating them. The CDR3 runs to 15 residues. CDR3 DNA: TGTGCCAGCAGTTCGGACGGACTAAGCACAGATACGCAGTATTTT. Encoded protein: CASSSDGLSTDTQYF.

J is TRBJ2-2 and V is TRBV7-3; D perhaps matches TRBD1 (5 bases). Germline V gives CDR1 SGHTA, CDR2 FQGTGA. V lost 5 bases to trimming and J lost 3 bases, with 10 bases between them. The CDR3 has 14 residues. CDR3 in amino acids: CASSLTAYTGELFF. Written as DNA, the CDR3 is TGTGCCAGCAGCCTGACAGCTTACACCGGGGAGCTGTTTTTT.

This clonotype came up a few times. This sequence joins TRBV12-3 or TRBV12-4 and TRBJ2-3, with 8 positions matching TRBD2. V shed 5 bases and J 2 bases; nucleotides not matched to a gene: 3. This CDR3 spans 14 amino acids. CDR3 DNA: TGTGCCAGCAGTAAAGCGGGAGTCACAGATACGCAGTATTTT. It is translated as CASSKAGVTDTQYF.

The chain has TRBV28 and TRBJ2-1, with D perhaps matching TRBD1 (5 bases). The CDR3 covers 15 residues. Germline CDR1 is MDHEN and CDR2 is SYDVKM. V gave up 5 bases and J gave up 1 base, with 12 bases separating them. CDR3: CASSTPQGSYNEQFF. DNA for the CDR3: TGTGCCAGCAGTACACCCCAGGGTTCCTACAATGAGCAGTTCTTC.

The CDR3 nucleotides read TGTGCCAGCAGCCCCACTGGTTGGGCGAATGAGCAGTTCTTC. Translation gives CASSPTGWANEQFF. The rearrangement joins TRBV9 to TRBJ2-1; D uncertain. Germline V gives CDR1 SGDLS, CDR2 YYNGEE. CDR3 length equals 14 residues. Trimming took off 4 bases at V and 7 bases at J, with 15 bases between the two ends.

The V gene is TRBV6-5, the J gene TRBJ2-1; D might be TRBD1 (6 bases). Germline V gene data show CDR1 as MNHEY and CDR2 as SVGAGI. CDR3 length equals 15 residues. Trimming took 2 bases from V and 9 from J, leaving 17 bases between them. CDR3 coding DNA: TGTGCCAGCAGTTACCGAACTCCGACAGGTGCTGAGCAGTTCTTC. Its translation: CASSYRTPTGAEQFF.

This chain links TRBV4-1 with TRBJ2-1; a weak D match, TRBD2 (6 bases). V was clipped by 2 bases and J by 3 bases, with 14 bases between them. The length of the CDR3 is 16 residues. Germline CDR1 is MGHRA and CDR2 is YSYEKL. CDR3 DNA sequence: TGCGCCAGCAGCCAAACCGAACTAGCAAGCTACAATGAGCAGTTCTTC. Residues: CASSQTELASYNEQFF.

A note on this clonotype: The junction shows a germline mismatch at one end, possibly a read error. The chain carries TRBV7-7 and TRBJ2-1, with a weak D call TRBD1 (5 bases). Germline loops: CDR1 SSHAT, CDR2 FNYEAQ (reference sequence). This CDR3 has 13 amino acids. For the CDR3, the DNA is TGTGCTAGCAGCTTAGCAGGGCAAACTGAGCAGTTCTTC. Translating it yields CASSLAGQTEQFF.

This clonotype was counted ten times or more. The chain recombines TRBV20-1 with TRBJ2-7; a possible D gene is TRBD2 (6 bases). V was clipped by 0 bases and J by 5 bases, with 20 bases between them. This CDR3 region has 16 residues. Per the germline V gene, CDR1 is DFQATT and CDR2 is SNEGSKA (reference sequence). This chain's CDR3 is CSARDPSAAGSNEQYF. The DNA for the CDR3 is TGCAGTGCTAGAGATCCCTCGGCTGCCGGGAGTAACGAGCAGTACTTC.

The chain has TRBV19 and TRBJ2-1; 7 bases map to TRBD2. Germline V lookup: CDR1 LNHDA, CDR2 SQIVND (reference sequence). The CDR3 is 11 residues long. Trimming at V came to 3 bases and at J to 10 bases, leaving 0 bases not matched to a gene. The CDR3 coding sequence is TGTGCCAGTAGTATGCGGGAGGAGCAGTTCTTC. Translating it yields CASSMREEQFF.

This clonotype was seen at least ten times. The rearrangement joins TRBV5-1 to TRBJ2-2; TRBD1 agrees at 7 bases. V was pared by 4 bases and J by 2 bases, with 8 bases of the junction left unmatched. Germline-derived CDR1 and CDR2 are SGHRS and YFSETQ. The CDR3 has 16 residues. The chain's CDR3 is CASSRPGQFNTGELFF. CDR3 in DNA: TGCGCCAGCAGCCGTCCGGGACAGTTTAACACCGGGGAGCTGTTTTTT. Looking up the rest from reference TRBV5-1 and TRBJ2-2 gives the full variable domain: KAGVTQTPRYLIKTRGQQVTLSCSPISGHRSVSWYQQTPGQGLQFLFEYFSETQRNKGNFPGRFSGRQFSNSRSEMNVSTLELGDSALYLCASSRPGQFNTGELFFGEGSRLTVL.

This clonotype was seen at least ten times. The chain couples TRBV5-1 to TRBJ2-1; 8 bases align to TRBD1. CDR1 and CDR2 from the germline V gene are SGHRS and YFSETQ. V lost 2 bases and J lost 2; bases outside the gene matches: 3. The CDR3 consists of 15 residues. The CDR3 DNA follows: TGCGCCAGCAGCTTCGGACAGGGAGCCTACAATGAGCAGTTCTTC. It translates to CASSFGQGAYNEQFF.